This TCR beta chain appears in the sequencing data of a study of T-cell memory formation after mild COVID-19. Study-wide context: TCR clusters showed largely donor specificity. Overall study results and limits: Contracting clones from day 15 to 85 showed balanced CD4/CD8; later expanders favored CD4+. Some SARS-CoV-2-responding clones were already detected in memory before infection. CD4+ clones that contracted lay mainly in CM and EM; CD8+ ones lay in EMRA.

About this clonotype itself: The target antigen is unknown.

TCRdb processed the 5' RACE reads anew with MiXCR; each CDR3 protein has one entry. The table lists 300,000 to 400,000 distinct CDR3 sequences, approximately 27% of them singletons. Material: PBMCs or a T cell subset sorted from them (not recorded which). The sequence was obtained from an adult woman who had mild COVID-19 (a few samples of this study predate the infection). Cell type and time point are not known.

CDR3 coding DNA: TGTGCCAGCAGCTTAGACAGGGGGCAGTGGAATGAGCAGTTCTTC. Translating it yields CASSLDRGQWNEQFF. The rearrangement links TRBV7-2 to TRBJ2-1, with 9 nucleotides matching TRBD1. V lost 1 base and J lost 7; bases outside the gene matches: 5. Germline V gene sequence: CDR1 SGHTA, CDR2 FQGNSA. There are 15 residues in the CDR3.